This paragraph reports one TCR beta chain. The antigen remains unidentified. The entry originates in a study of beta chain features in type 1 diabetes. Regarding the study as a whole: VDJ junctions from patients with type 1 diabetes contained fewer insertions and more deletions. Across patients, naive, central memory and Treg TCRB repertoires exhibited apparently greater similarity than was observed across healthy donors. In these data, an HLA type influence on TCRB rearrangement remained unresolved. Shortening of TCRB CDR3s, moderate but significant, appeared in all four CD4+ subsets of Type 1 diabetes patients.

V lost 0 bases and J lost 6; bases outside the gene matches: 4. In germline, CDR1 is SGHTA, CDR2 FQGNSA. The CDR3 is made up of 15 amino acids. Sorted populations were all over 98% pure. Isolated RNA was reverse transcribed in full, so expressed TCRB transcripts were sequenced. TCRdb's table, derived via immunoSEQ multiplex PCR, lists solely in-frame clones and lacks some. The sample includes 25,000 to 30,000 clones, 50% to 65% of them seen just once. Sequencing used Tregs from blood. The TCR sequence derives from a woman under 30 with type 1 diabetes. The V call is TRBV7-2, the J call TRBJ2-1, with 8 bases matching TRBD2. CDR3: CASSLAGLGPNEQFF. The CDR3 DNA is TGTGCCAGCAGCTTAGCGGGACTAGGACCCAATGAGCAGTTCTTC.